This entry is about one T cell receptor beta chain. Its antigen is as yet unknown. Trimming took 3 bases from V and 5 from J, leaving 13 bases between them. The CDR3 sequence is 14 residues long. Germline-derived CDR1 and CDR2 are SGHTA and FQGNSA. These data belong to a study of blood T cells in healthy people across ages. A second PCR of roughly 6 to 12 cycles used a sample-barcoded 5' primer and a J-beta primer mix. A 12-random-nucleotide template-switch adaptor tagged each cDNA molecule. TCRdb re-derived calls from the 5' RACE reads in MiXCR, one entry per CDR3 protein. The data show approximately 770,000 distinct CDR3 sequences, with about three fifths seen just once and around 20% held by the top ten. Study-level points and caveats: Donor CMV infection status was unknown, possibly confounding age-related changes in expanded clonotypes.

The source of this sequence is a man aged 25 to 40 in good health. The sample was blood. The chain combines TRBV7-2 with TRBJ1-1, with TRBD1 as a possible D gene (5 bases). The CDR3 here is CASSLQGKGTEAFF. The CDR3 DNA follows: TGTGCCAGCAGCTTGCAGGGAAAAGGGACTGAAGCTTTCTTT.